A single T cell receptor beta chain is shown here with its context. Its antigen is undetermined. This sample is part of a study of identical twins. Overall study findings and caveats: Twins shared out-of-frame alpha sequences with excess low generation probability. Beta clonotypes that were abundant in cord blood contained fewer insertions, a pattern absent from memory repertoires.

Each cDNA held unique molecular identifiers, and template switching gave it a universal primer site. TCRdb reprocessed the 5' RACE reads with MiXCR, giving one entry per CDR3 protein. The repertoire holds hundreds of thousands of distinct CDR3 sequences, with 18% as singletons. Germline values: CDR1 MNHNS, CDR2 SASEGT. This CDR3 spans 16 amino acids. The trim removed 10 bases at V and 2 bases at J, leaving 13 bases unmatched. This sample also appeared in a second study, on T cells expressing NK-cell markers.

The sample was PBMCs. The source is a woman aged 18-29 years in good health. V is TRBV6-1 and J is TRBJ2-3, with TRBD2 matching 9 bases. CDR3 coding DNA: TGTGCCACCCATCGTTATAGCGGGAGAACCACAGATACGCAGTATTTT. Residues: CATHRYSGRTTDTQYF.